This entry describes one TCR beta chain. This specimen comes from a study of blood T cell repertoires in COVID-19. Study-level information: The samples span acute and convalescent COVID-19 from the United States, Italy and Spain. Nucleic acid was either cDNA or gDNA, and it came from T cells, B-cell-depleted T cells, or PBMCs.

Trimming cost V 8 bases and J 3 bases; bases outside gene matches: 8. This CDR3 is 14 amino acids long. CDR1 is SNHLY and CDR2 is FYNNEI in the germline V gene. During active infection, Seattle patients enrolled and were then monitored through disease. Study processing details: The assay estimated nucleated cells by amplifying reference gene primers. The repertoire was sequenced with immunoSEQ multiplex PCR; TCRdb's copy has only in-frame clones and lacks some. Clone size and V and J calls were adopted from that table, with D and trimming inferred from the DNA. Of roughly 240,000 clones in the sample, roughly 85% are singletons; the top ten hold 4.5% to 6%.

The specimen sequenced was peripheral blood. The V call is TRBV2, the J call TRBJ1-1; 8 bases are a match to TRBD1. This receptor was obtained from a man in his fifties or sixties with COVID-19, enrolled during active disease. The CDR3 DNA follows: TGTGCCAGCGACACCTTGACAGGGGACACTGAAGCTTTCTTT. Translation: CASDTLTGDTEAFF.